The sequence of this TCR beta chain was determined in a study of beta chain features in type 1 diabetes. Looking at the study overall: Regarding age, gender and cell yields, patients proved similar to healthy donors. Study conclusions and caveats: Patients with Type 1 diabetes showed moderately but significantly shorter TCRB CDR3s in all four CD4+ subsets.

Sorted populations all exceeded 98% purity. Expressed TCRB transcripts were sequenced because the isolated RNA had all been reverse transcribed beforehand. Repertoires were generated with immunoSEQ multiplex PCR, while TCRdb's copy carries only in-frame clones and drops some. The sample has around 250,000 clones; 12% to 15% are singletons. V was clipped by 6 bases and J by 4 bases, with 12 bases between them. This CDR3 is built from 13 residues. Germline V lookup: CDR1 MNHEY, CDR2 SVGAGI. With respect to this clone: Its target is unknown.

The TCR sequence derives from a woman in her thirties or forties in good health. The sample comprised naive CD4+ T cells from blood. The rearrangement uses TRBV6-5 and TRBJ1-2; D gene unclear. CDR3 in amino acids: CASRQDGVYGYTF. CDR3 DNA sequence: TGTGCCAGCAGACAAGACGGAGTCTATGGCTACACCTTC.